This is a list of T cell receptor beta chains from one sample in a study of blood T cell repertoires in COVID-19. Some clones are missing from TCRdb's copy, which holds only in-frame ones; the method was immunoSEQ multiplex PCR. The sample includes around 200,000 clones, 81% of them seen just once. Specimen: PBMCs or T cells enriched from blood (not recorded which). The receptors shown here come from a man aged 35 to 55 who had recovered from COVID-19. Both conserved end residues are part of each CDR3. The D gene is left open where the match is weak. Size is omitted from some rows. Given values are once, few, many or a class for expanded clones.

d_call j_call v_call clone_size cdr3_aa cdr3_nt
TRBD1 TRBJ1-4 TRBV5-6 . CASSYGQANEKLFF TGTGCCAGCAGCTACGGACAGGCTAATGAAAAACTGTTTTTT
TRBD1 TRBJ1-5 TRBV4-1 once CASSQAGGNQPQHF TGCGCCAGCAGCCAAGCAGGGGGTAATCAGCCCCAGCATTTT
. TRBJ1-6 TRBV6-5 . CASSRRSLNSPLHF TGTGCCAGCAGCCGCAGGTCGCTTAATTCACCCCTCCACTTT
. TRBJ2-7 TRBV11-2 . CASSLEGLSYEQYF TGTGCCAGCAGCTTAGAGGGCCTCTCCTACGAGCAGTACTTC
TRBD1 TRBJ2-5 TRBV10-3 . CAISTGQGMETQYF TGTGCCATCAGCACGGGACAGGGGATGGAGACCCAGTACTTC
TRBD1 TRBJ2-7 TRBV18 . CASSRTGGSSYEQYF TGTGCCAGCTCACGGACAGGGGGCAGCTCCTACGAGCAGTACTTC
. TRBJ2-7 TRBV19 once CASQGGSYEQYF TGTGCCAGCCAAGGGGGCTCCTACGAGCAGTACTTC
. TRBJ1-6 TRBV5-1 once CASSLGDTSNSPLHF TGCGCCAGCAGCTTGGGGGACACAAGTAATTCACCCCTCCACTTT
TRBD1 TRBJ2-5 TRBV12-5 . CASDAGGETQYF TGTGCTAGTGATGCAGGGGGTGAGACCCAGTACTTC
. TRBJ1-3 TRBV4-1 . CASSQDTGFLSGNTIYF TGCGCCAGCAGCCAAGATACAGGATTCCTCTCTGGAAACACCATATATTTT
. TRBJ2-3 TRBV19 . CASSIGIGADTQYF TGTGCCAGTAGTATAGGTATAGGAGCAGATACGCAGTATTTT
. TRBJ1-5 TRBV6-5 . CASRGREESNQPQHF TGTGCCAGCAGGGGGAGGGAGGAGAGCAATCAGCCCCAGCATTTT
. TRBJ1-3 TRBV2 . CASSVGGSGNTIYF TGTGCCAGCAGTGTCGGAGGGTCCGGAAACACCATATATTTT
. TRBJ2-7 TRBV19 . CASRAGIEQYF TGTGCCAGTAGGGCAGGGATCGAGCAGTACTTC
. TRBJ2-4 TRBV9 . CASSDPPQDEGSLAKNIQYF TGTGCCAGCAGCGACCCCCCCCAGGATGAGGGTAGTCTGGCCAAAAACATTCAGTACTTC
. TRBJ2-5 TRBV3-1/TRBV3-2 few CASRHAGRRKETQYF TGTGCCAGCAGGCACGCCGGGAGAAGGAAAGAGACCCAGTACTTC
. TRBJ2-1 TRBV2 . CASKAFHYNEQFF TGTGCCAGCAAAGCGTTCCATTACAATGAGCAGTTCTTC
TRBD1 TRBJ2-3 TRBV5-6 once CASSRPGSQGEDTQYF TGTGCCAGCAGCCGCCCGGGGTCCCAGGGGGAAGATACGCAGTATTTT
TRBD1 TRBJ1-2 TRBV27 . CASSLRQGVYGYTF TGTGCCAGCAGTTTACGACAGGGGGTCTATGGCTACACCTTC
TRBD1 TRBJ1-2 TRBV7-2 . CASSLGQGLNYGYTF TGTGCCAGCAGCTTAGGACAGGGGCTAAACTATGGCTACACCTTC
. TRBJ1-2 TRBV6-5 . CASSLMAGNGYTF TGTGCCAGCAGCCTTATGGCGGGGAATGGCTACACCTTC
. TRBJ1-2 TRBV10-2 . CASRDSNYGYTF TGCGCCAGCAGAGACAGCAACTATGGCTACACCTTC
TRBD1 TRBJ1-2 TRBV3-1/TRBV3-2 . CASSFWTGTGPGYTF TGTGCCAGCAGCTTCTGGACCGGGACAGGGCCCGGCTACACCTTC
. TRBJ1-1 TRBV7-2 . CASSPPRRNTEAFF TGTGCCAGCAGCCCCCCTAGAAGAAACACTGAAGCTTTCTTT
TRBD1 TRBJ1-4 TRBV28 few CASSPGQEGEKLFF TGTGCCAGCAGTCCGGGACAGGAAGGGGAAAAACTGTTTTTT
. TRBJ2-2 TRBV24-1 . CATSDTSGNTGELFF TGTGCCACCAGTGATACTTCAGGGAACACCGGGGAGCTGTTTTTT
TRBD1 TRBJ1-5 TRBV23-1 once CASSQTGERMHSNQPQHF TGCGCCAGCAGTCAAACAGGGGAAAGAATGCATAGCAATCAGCCCCAGCATTTT
. TRBJ1-5 TRBV10-3 . CAISEGVANQPQHF TGTGCCATCAGTGAAGGGGTTGCTAATCAGCCCCAGCATTTT
. TRBJ2-1 TRBV7-3 . CASRILGSGEFF TGTGCCAGCAGGATTTTGGGGTCAGGGGAGTTCTTC
. TRBJ1-2 TRBV10-2 . CASSGMPAGSHGYTF TGCGCCAGCAGTGGGATGCCTGCAGGTTCTCATGGCTACACCTTC
TRBD1 TRBJ2-7 TRBV5-5 once CASSFLTGALSYEQYF TGTGCCAGCAGCTTTCTGACAGGGGCCCTGTCCTACGAGCAGTACTTC
TRBD2 TRBJ2-3 TRBV20-1 . CSASGPLAGGADTQYF TGCAGTGCTAGTGGTCCCCTAGCGGGAGGCGCAGATACGCAGTATTTT
TRBD1 TRBJ2-3 TRBV19 . CASSRRQGAIVGTQYF TGTGCCAGTAGTCGGAGACAGGGGGCGATAGTTGGTACGCAGTATTTT
. TRBJ2-3 TRBV4-1 . CASSQTPPNYSTDTQYF TGCGCCAGCAGCCAAACCCCACCAAACTACAGCACAGATACGCAGTATTTT
. TRBJ1-3 TRBV28 . CASSLVQGVDTIYF TGTGCCAGCAGTTTAGTACAGGGAGTGGACACCATATATTTT
TRBD1 TRBJ2-5 TRBV15 . CATSRTTGWEETQYF TGTGCCACCAGCAGAACGACAGGGTGGGAAGAGACCCAGTACTTC
. TRBJ2-7 TRBV19 . CASSQDSLQIYEQYF TGTGCCAGTAGCCAAGACTCCCTCCAAATTTACGAGCAGTACTTC